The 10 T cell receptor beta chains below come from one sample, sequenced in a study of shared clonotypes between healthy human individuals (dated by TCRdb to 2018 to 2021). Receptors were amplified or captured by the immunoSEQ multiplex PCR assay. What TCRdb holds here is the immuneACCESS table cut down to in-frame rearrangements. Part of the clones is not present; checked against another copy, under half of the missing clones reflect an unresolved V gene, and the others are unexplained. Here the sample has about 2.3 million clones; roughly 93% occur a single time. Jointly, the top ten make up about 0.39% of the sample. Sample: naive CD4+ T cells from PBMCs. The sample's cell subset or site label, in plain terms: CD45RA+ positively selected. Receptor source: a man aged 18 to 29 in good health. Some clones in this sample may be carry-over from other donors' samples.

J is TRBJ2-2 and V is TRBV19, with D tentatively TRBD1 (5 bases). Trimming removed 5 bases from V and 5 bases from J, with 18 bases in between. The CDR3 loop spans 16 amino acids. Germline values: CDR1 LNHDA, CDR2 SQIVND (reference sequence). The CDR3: CASSPRPGAGTGELFF. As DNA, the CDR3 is TGTGCCAGTAGTCCCCGACCTGGGGCCGGGACCGGGGAGCTGTTTTTT.

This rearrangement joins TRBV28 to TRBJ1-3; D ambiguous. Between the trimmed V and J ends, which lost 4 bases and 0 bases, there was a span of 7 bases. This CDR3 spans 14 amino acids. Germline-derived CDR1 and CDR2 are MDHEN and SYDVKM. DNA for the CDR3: TGTGCCAGCAGTTGGACCCTCTCTGGAAACACCATATATTTT. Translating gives CASSWTLSGNTIYF.

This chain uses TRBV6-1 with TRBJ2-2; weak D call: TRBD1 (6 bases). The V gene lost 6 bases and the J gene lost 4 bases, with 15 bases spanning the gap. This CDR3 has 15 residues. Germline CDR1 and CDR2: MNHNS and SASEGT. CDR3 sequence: CASRVDSSPTGELFF. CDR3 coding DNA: TGTGCCAGCAGGGTGGACAGTTCCCCCACCGGGGAGCTGTTTTTT.

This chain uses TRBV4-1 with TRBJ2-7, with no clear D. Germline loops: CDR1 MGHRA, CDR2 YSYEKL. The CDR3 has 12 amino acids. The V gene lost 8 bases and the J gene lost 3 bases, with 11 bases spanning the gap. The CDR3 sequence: CASAAKNYEQYF. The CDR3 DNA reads TGCGCCAGCGCGGCAAAAAACTACGAGCAGTACTTC.

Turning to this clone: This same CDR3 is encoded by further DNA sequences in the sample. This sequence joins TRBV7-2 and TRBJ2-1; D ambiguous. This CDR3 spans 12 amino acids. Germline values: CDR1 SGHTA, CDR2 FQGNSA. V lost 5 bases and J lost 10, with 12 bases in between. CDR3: CASSRRFGEQFF. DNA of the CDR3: TGTGCCAGCAGCCGCCGGTTTGGGGAGCAGTTCTTC.

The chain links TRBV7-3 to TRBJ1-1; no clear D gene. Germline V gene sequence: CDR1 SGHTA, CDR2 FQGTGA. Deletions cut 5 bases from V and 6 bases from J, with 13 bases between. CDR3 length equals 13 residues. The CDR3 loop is CASSPLGKSEAFF. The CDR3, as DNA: TGTGCCAGCAGCCCCCTTGGGAAGTCTGAAGCTTTCTTT.

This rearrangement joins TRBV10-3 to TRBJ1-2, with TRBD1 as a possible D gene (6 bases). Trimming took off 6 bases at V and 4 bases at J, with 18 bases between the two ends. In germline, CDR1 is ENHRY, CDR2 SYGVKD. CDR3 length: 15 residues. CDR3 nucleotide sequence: TGTGCCATCAGACCGATCCGGGACAAAAGCTATGGCTACACCTTC. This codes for CAIRPIRDKSYGYTF.

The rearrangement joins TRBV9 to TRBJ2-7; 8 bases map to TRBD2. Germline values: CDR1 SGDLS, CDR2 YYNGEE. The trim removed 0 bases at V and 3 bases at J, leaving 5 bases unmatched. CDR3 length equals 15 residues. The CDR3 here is CASSVATGTSYEQYF. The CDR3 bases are TGTGCCAGCAGCGTAGCTACAGGGACTAGCTACGAGCAGTACTTC.

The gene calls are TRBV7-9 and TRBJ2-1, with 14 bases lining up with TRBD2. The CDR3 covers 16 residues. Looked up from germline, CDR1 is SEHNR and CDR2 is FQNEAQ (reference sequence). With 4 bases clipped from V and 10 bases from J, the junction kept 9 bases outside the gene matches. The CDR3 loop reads CASSSTSGRVLGEQFF. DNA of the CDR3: TGTGCCAGCAGCTCGACTAGCGGGAGGGTTTTGGGGGAGCAGTTCTTC.

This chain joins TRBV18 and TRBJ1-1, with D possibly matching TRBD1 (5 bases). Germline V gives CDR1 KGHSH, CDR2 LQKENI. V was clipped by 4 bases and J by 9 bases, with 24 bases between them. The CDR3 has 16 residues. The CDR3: CASSLPAGRLDLKAFF. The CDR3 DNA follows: TGTGCCAGCTCACTTCCGGCAGGGCGCCTCGATTTGAAAGCTTTCTTT.